This T cell receptor beta chain was captured in a study of graft-versus-host responses after intestinal transplantation. Overall study context: The transplants performed in recipients were multivisceral, liver-intestinal, or isolated intestinal.

Measured with immunoSEQ multiplex PCR; TCRdb has only the in-frame clones, and not every one. The sample contains approximately 10,000 clones, around three quarters of which appear only once. Lymphocytes (intraepithelial and lamina propria) were released by processing the graft tissue. Germline V lookup: CDR1 SGDLS, CDR2 YYNGEE. There are 14 residues in the CDR3. Trimming removed 2 bases from V and 4 bases from J; junction bases left unmatched: 6. This receptor was obtained from a human patient who received an intestinal transplant, so some T cells may come from the graft donor. The chain recombines TRBV9 with TRBJ2-7, with 7 bases matching TRBD2. Specimen: ileum tissue, collected less than 150 days after intestinal transplantation. The CDR3, as DNA: TGTGCCAGCAGCGTCTCCGGGACTATTTACGAGCAGTACTTC. Its protein product is CASSVSGTIYEQYF.